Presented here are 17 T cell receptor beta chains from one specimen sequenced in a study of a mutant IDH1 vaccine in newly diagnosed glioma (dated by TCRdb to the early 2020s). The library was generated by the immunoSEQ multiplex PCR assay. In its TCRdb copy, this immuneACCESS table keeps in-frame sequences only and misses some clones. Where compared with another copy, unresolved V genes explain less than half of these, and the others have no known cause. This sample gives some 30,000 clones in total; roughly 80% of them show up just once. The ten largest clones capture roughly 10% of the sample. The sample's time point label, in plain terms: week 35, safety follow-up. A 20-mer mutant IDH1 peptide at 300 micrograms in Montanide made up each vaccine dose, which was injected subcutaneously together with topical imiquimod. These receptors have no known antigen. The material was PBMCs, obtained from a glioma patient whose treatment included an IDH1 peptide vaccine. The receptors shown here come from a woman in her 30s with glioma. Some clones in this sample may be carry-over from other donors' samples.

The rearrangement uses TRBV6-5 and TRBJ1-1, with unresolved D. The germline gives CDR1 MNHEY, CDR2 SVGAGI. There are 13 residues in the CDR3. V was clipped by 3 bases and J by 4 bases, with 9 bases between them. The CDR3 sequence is CASSYGEGTEAFF. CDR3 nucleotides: TGTGCCAGCAGTTATGGGGAGGGCACTGAAGCTTTCTTT.

The CDR3 DNA is TGTGCCAGCAGTAAAGGGGGGGACACTGAAGCTTTCTTT. Amino acids: CASSKGGDTEAFF. The rearrangement uses TRBV6-5 and TRBJ1-1; weak D call: TRBD1 (6 bases). V lost 5 bases, J lost 3 bases, and 10 bases lay in between. Germline CDR1 reads MNHEY; CDR2 reads SVGAGI. The CDR3 contains 13 residues.

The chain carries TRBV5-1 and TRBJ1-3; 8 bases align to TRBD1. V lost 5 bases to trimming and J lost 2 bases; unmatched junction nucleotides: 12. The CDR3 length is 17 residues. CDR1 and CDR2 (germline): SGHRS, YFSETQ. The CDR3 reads CASSQTGAGGTGNTIYF. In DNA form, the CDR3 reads TGCGCCAGCAGTCAAACCGGAGCAGGGGGCACTGGAAACACCATATATTTT. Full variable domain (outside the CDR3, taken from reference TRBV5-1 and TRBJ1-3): KAGVTQTPRYLIKTRGQQVTLSCSPISGHRSVSWYQQTPGQGLQFLFEYFSETQRNKGNFPGRFSGRQFSNSRSEMNVSTLELGDSALYLCASSQTGAGGTGNTIYFGEGSWLTVV.

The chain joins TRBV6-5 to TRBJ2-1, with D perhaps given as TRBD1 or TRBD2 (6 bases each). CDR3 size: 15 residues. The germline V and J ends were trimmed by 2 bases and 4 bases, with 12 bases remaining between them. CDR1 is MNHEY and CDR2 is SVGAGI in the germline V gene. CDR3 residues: CASSYGGTHYNEQFF. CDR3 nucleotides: TGTGCCAGCAGTTACGGCGGGACACATTACAATGAGCAGTTCTTC.

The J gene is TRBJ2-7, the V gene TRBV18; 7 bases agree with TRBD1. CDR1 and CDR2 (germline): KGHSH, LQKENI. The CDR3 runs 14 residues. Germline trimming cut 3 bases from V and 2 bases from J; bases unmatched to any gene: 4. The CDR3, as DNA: TGTGCCAGCTCACCTAGACAGGGTACCTACGAGCAGTACTTC. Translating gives CASSPRQGTYEQYF.

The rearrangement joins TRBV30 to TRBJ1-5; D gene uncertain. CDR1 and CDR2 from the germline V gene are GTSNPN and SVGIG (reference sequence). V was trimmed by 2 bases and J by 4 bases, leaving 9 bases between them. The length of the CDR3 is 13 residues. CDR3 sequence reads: CAWSRVDNQPQHF. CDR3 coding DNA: TGTGCCTGGAGTCGAGTGGATAATCAGCCCCAGCATTTT. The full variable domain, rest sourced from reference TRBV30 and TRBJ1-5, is SQTIHQWPATLVQPVGSPLSLECTVEGTSNPNLYWYRQAAGRGLQLLFYSVGIGQISSEVPQNLSASRPQDRQFILSSKKLLLSDSGFYLCAWSRVDNQPQHFGDGTRLSIL.

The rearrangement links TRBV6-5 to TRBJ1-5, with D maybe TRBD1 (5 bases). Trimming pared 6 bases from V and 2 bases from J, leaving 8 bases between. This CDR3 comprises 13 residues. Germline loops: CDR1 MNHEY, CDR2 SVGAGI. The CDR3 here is CASRSRGNQPQHF. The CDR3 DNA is TGTGCCAGCAGAAGCAGGGGCAATCAGCCCCAGCATTTT.

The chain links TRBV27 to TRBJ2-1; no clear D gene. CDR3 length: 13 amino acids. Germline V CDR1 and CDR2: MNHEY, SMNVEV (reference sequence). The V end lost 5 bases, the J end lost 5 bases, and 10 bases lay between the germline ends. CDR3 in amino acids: CASSGRANNEQFF. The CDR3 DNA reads TGTGCCAGCAGTGGACGGGCCAACAATGAGCAGTTCTTC.

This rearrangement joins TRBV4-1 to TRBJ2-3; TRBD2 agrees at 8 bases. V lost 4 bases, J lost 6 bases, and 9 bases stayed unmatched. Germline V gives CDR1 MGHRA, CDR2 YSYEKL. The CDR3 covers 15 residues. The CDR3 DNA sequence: TGCGCCAGCAGCCCACCAGCGGGAGAAACGGATACGCAGTATTTT. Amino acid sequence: CASSPPAGETDTQYF.

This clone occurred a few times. The CDR3 DNA reads as TGTGCCAGTTACCAGGGGGCCTCTGAAGCTTTCTTT. Residues: CASYQGASEAFF. V is TRBV19 and J is TRBJ1-1; 8 positions match TRBD1. The V gene's germline CDR1 is LNHDA and CDR2 SQIVND (reference sequence). V lost 8 bases, J lost 6 bases, and 5 bases stayed unmatched. The CDR3 totals 12 residues.

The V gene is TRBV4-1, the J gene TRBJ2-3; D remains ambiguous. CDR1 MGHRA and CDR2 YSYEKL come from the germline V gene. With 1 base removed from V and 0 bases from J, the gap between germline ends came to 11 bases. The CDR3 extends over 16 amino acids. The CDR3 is CASSQVDLVSTDTQYF. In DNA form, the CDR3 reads TGCGCCAGCAGCCAAGTTGATTTAGTAAGCACAGATACGCAGTATTTT.

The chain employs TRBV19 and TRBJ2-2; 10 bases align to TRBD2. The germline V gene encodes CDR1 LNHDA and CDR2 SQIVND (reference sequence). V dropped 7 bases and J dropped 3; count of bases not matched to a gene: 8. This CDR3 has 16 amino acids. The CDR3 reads CASIPRLAGDTGELFF. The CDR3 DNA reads TGTGCCAGTATCCCACGTCTAGCGGGAGACACCGGGGAGCTGTTTTTT.

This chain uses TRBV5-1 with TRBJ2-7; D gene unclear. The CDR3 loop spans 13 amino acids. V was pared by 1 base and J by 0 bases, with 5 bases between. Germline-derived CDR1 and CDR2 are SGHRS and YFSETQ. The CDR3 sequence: CASSLSSSYEQYF. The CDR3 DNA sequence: TGCGCCAGCAGCTTGAGTAGCTCCTACGAGCAGTACTTC.

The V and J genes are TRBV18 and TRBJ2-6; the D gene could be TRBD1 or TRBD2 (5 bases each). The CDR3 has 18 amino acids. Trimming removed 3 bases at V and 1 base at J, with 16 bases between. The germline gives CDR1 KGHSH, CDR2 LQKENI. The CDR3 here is CASSPGDLIYSGANVLTF. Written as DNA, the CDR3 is TGTGCCAGCTCACCGGGGGACCTTATCTATTCTGGGGCCAACGTCCTGACTTTC.

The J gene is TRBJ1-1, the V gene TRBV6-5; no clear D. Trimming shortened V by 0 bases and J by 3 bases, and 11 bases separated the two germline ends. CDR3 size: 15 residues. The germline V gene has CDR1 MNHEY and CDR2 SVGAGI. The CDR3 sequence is CASSYSADRDTEAFF. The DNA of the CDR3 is TGTGCCAGCAGTTACTCGGCGGATCGAGACACTGAAGCTTTCTTT.

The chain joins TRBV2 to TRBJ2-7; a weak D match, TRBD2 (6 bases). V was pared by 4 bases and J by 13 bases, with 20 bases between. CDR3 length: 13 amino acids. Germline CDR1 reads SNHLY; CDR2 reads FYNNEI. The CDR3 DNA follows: TGTGCCAGCAGTGGCTACACGGGGCGGGACTCATACTTC. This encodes CASSGYTGRDSYF.

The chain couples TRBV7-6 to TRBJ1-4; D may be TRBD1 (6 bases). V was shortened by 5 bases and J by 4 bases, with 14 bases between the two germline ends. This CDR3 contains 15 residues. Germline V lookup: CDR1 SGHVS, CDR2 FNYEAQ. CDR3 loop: CASSMDSRSNEKLFF. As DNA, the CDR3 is TGTGCCAGCAGCATGGACAGCCGGAGTAATGAAAAACTGTTTTTT.